Given below is one T cell receptor beta chain in context. The protocol was immunoSEQ multiplex PCR, while the TCRdb copy is restricted to in-frame clones and leaves out a portion. The sample gives 41,000 or so clones, about 78% of which show up once; roughly a fifth is in the top ten. The sample belongs to a study of OX40 agonist ivuxolimab in advanced cancers. This TCR came from an adult with an advanced solid tumor such as melanoma, head and neck, liver or kidney cancer. This specimen was CD4+ or CD8+ T cells sorted from blood, taken in a trial of the OX40 agonist ivuxolimab.

The CDR3, as DNA: TGTGCCAGCAGCCCACAGGGAAACTATGGCTACACCTTC. This sequence encodes CASSPQGNYGYTF. The chain is built from TRBV11-3 and TRBJ1-2; TRBD1 is a possible D gene (6 bases). Germline V gene lookup returns CDR1 SGHNT and CDR2 YENEEA. Trimming took 5 bases from V and 2 from J, leaving 9 bases between them. The CDR3 runs 13 residues.